This T cell receptor (beta chain) originates from a study of blood T cell repertoires in COVID-19. Study-wide context: Acute-phase and convalescent COVID-19 samples originated in the United States, Italy and Spain. T cells, B-cell-depleted T cells, or PBMCs supplied cDNA or gDNA.

In the authors' methods: Estimates of nucleated cell counts were drawn from the amplification of reference gene primers. The protocol was immunoSEQ multiplex PCR, while the TCRdb copy is restricted to in-frame clones and leaves out a portion. V and J calls and clone size are as listed in that table; D and trimming were resolved from the DNA. The data contain about 68,000 clones, 84% of them singletons. The V end was cut by 1 base, the J end by 4 bases, with 8 bases between. Germline V gene lookup returns CDR1 SGHRS and CDR2 YFSETQ. The CDR3 length is 13 residues. Specimen: peripheral blood. This sequence originates from a man aged 45-65 years with active COVID-19. This chain uses TRBV5-1 with TRBJ1-1, with a tentative D call TRBD1 (5 bases). Here the CDR3 reads CASSLQGSTEAFF. CDR3 bases: TGCGCCAGCAGCTTGCAGGGTAGCACTGAAGCTTTCTTT.